These 6 T cell receptor beta chains share one sample of origin, sequenced in a study of blood T cell repertoires in COVID-19. Clones were read by immunoSEQ multiplex PCR, and TCRdb kept only the in-frame ones, dropping some. The sample has 150,000 or so clones, roughly 80% seen once; the top ten hold 5% to 7%. The material sequenced was PBMCs or T cells enriched from blood (not recorded which). The receptors here all came from a woman between 50 and 59 years old who had recovered from COVID-19.

The chain is built from TRBV28 and TRBJ2-4, with D possibly matching TRBD2 (5 bases). This CDR3 region has 15 residues. Trimming cost V 6 bases and J 7 bases, with 19 bases left between them. Germline CDR1 and CDR2: MDHEN and SYDVKM. CDR3 nucleotide sequence: TGTGCCAGCAGCCCACTCGGTGATCTAGCTAACATTCAGTACTTC. It specifies CASSPLGDLANIQYF.

There are a few counts of this clone. The J gene is TRBJ1-5, the V gene TRBV2, with D perhaps matching TRBD1 (6 bases). Per the germline V gene, CDR1 is SNHLY and CDR2 is FYNNEI. The length of the CDR3 is 13 residues. V lost 6 bases and J 7 bases, leaving 13 bases between the germline ends. The CDR3 protein is CASRLEGEQPQHF. The CDR3 DNA reads as TGTGCCAGCAGGCTAGAGGGGGAGCAGCCCCAGCATTTT.

The CDR3 region has the DNA TGTGCCAGCAGCCCCCCGGGACAGGACGTATACAATGAGCAGTTCTTC. Amino acids: CASSPPGQDVYNEQFF. The rearrangement joins TRBV5-8 to TRBJ2-1, with 8 bases lining up with TRBD1. The ends lost 4 bases at V and 4 bases at J; junction bases unmatched: 10. This CDR3 is 16 amino acids long. Germline assignment: CDR1 SGHTS and CDR2 YDEGEE.

V gene TRBV6-2 or TRBV6-3 combines with J gene TRBJ1-1; a weak D match, TRBD1 (6 bases). Trimming stripped 4 bases from V and 1 base from J, with 7 bases between. The germline V gene encodes CDR1 MNHEY and CDR2 SVGEGT. The CDR3 loop spans 13 amino acids. CDR3: CASSLGQNTEAFF. The DNA for the CDR3 is TGTGCCAGCAGTTTGGGACAGAACACTGAAGCTTTCTTT.

The chain carries TRBV24-1 and TRBJ1-5, with TRBD1 as a possible D gene (6 bases). V was cut by 9 bases and J by 0 bases, with 20 bases left in between. In germline, CDR1 is KGHDR, CDR2 SFDVKD. CDR3 length: 17 residues. CDR3 region: CATQPKGEWFSNQPQHF. The CDR3 DNA reads as TGTGCCACCCAACCTAAGGGGGAGTGGTTTAGCAATCAGCCCCAGCATTTT.

The CDR3 coding sequence is TGTGCCAGCATCGGAGGTGAGAGACGGGTGGCGACTGAAGCTTTCTTT. Translating gives CASIGGERRVATEAFF. V gene TRBV28 combines with J gene TRBJ1-1, with D unclear. This CDR3 spans 16 amino acids. V was cut by 7 bases and J by 5 bases, with 23 bases left in between. Germline V CDR1 and CDR2: MDHEN, SYDVKM.